Following are 3 T cell receptor beta chains from one sample sequenced in a study of cytomegalovirus exposure and HLA in healthy donors. The study ran its PCR with 60 Vbeta and 13 Jbeta primers. This table comes from immunoSEQ multiplex PCR, and its TCRdb copy is limited to in-frame clones, with some not included. The table lists 130,000 to 150,000 clones, around 65% of them singletons, with about 2.9% in the top ten. The source material was PBMCs. These receptors were taken from a woman aged 25 to 39 in good health and CMV-seropositive.

The rearrangement joins TRBV7-6 to TRBJ2-5; 7 bases are a match to TRBD2. Trimming cost V 1 base and J 1 base; bases outside gene matches: 9. This CDR3 comprises 17 residues. Germline CDR1 is SGHVS and CDR2 is FNYEAQ. The CDR3 loop reads CASSLEGPGLPQETQYF. Here the CDR3 DNA reads TGTGCCAGCAGCTTAGAGGGCCCGGGACTACCCCAAGAGACCCAGTACTTC. The whole variable domain, filled in from reference TRBV7-6 and TRBJ2-5, reads GAGVSQSPRYKVTKRGQDVALRCDPISGHVSLYWYRQALGQGPEFLTYFNYEAQQDKSGLPNDRFSAERPEGSISTLTIQRTEQRDSAMYRCASSLEGPGLPQETQYFGPGTRLLVL.

This clone occurred once. This sequence joins TRBV18 and TRBJ1-5; D remains ambiguous. Deletions cut 4 bases from V and 2 bases from J, with 18 bases between. Germline assignment: CDR1 KGHSH and CDR2 LQKENI. CDR3 length equals 17 residues. CDR3 nucleotides: TGTGCCAGCTCACTCGACACCGGGATTTTCCGCAATCAGCCCCAGCATTTT. This codes for CASSLDTGIFRNQPQHF.

The chain carries TRBV6-5 and TRBJ2-7; perhaps TRBD2 as D (6 bases). V lost 5 bases, J lost 1 base, and 12 bases lay in between. The CDR3 sequence is 14 residues long. Germline V CDR1 and CDR2: MNHEY, SVGAGI. The CDR3 bases are TGTGCCAGCAGTCCGGGGGACGGTTCCTACGAGCAGTACTTC. Residues: CASSPGDGSYEQYF.